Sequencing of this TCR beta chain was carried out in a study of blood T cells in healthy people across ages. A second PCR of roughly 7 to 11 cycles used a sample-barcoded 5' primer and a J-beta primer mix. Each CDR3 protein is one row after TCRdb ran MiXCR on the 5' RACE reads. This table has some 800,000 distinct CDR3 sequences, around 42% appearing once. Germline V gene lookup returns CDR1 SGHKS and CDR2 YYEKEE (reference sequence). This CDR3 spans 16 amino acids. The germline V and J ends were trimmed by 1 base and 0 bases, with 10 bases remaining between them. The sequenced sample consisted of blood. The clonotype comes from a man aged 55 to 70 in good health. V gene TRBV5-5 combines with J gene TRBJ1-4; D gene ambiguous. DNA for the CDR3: TGTGCCAGCAGCTTGACCGGACGCACAACTAATGAAAAACTGTTTTTT. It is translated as CASSLTGRTTNEKLFF.